This TCR beta chain was documented in a study of blood T cell repertoires in COVID-19. Study-level information: COVID-19 samples, acute and convalescent, were from the United States, Italy and Spain.

Germline-derived CDR1 and CDR2 are GTSNPN and SVGIG (reference sequence). The V gene end was trimmed by 3 bases and the J gene end by 2 bases; junction bases not matched to a gene: 3. This CDR3 region has 13 residues. TCRdb's copy holds only in-frame clones and misses some; the assay was immunoSEQ multiplex PCR. In the table there are tens of thousands of clones, roughly 80% of which are singletons. With respect to this clone: Additional DNA sequences in this sample encode the identical CDR3.

This receptor was identified in a woman in her sixties or seventies with acute or convalescent COVID-19. The chain joins TRBV30 to TRBJ1-2; 7 bases align to TRBD1. Sequencing was carried out using peripheral blood. This CDR3 is CAWRTGANYGYTF. The CDR3 nucleotides read TGTGCCTGGAGAACAGGGGCCAACTATGGCTACACCTTC. The complete variable domain, with remaining parts taken from reference TRBV30 and TRBJ1-2, reads SQTIHQWPATLVQPVGSPLSLECTVEGTSNPNLYWYRQAAGRGLQLLFYSVGIGQISSEVPQNLSASRPQDRQFILSSKKLLLSDSGFYLCAWRTGANYGYTFGSGTRLTVV.